This T cell receptor (beta chain) was recorded in a study of cytomegalovirus exposure and HLA in healthy donors. Points from the study as a whole: Further analysis was carried out later, and it showed several of the most significant clusters appearing linked to common viral pathogens. No immune exposure information besides CMV serostatus was available. Roughly uniform depth of sequencing across donors was assumed in presence/absence analyses.

The PCR was carried out with 60 Vbeta primers and 13 Jbeta primers. The assay was immunoSEQ multiplex PCR, and TCRdb's table has in-frame clones only and misses some. The sample comprises approximately 130,000 clones, roughly four fifths of which are singletons, and around 3.2% rests with the top ten. Turning to this clone: What it binds is not known.

The CDR3 runs to 10 residues. In germline, CDR1 is DFQATT, CDR2 SNEGSKA (reference sequence). V was shortened by 4 bases and J by 7 bases, with 7 bases between the two germline ends. This receptor was obtained from a man between 25 and 39 years old in good health and CMV-seronegative. The sequencing sample was made of PBMCs. J is TRBJ1-1 and V is TRBV20-1; D not certain. The CDR3 sequence is CSANSGEAFF. In DNA form, the CDR3 reads TGCAGTGCTAATTCAGGTGAAGCTTTCTTT.